The 20 T cell receptor beta chains below all came from one sample that was sequenced in a study of radiotherapy plus CTLA-4 blockade in lung cancer. Profiled with immunoSEQ multiplex PCR; TCRdb holds only in-frame clones, not every one. The table has 35,000 to 40,000 clones, 85% to 90% seen once. The sample here was peripheral blood, taken from a patient treated with radiotherapy plus ipilimumab. All receptors come from a human donor with non-small cell lung cancer who had stable disease on radiotherapy plus ipilimumab.

CDR3 sequence reads: CASSIDPGTGRLSNQPQHF. DNA of the CDR3: TGTGCCAGTAGTATAGATCCAGGGACAGGGAGGTTGAGCAATCAGCCCCAGCATTTT. V gene TRBV19 combines with J gene TRBJ1-5; 9 nucleotides agree with TRBD1. Trimming cost V 0 bases and J 1 base; bases outside gene matches: 10. The CDR3 runs to 19 residues. Germline CDR1 LNHDA, CDR2 SQIVND (reference sequence).

The CDR3, as DNA: TGTGCCAGCAGCTTGGATCACAGGGGGAACACTGAAGCTTTCTTT. Residues: CASSLDHRGNTEAFF. V gene TRBV5-4 combines with J gene TRBJ1-1; 7 bases map to TRBD1. Losses at the gene ends were 0 bases for V and 1 base for J; bases not matched to a gene: 3. The germline V gene has CDR1 SGHNT and CDR2 YYREEE (reference sequence). This CDR3 spans 15 amino acids.

V gene TRBV28 combines with J gene TRBJ1-5, with D perhaps matching TRBD1 (5 bases). The CDR3 has 12 residues. The germline V gene encodes CDR1 MDHEN and CDR2 SYDVKM. V was pared by 7 bases and J by 6 bases, with 10 bases between. The CDR3 loop reads CASNGGSQPQHF. In nucleotides, the CDR3 is TGTGCCAGCAACGGGGGAAGTCAGCCCCAGCATTTT. Filled out from reference TRBV28 and TRBJ1-5, the complete variable domain reads DVKVTQSSRYLVKRTGEKVFLECVQDMDHENMFWYRQDPGLGLRLIYFSYDVKMKEKGDIPEGYSVSREKKERFSLILESASTNQTSMYLCASNGGSQPQHFGDGTRLSIL.

The rearrangement uses TRBV28 and TRBJ2-3, with a possible D match to TRBD2 (7 bases). This CDR3 has 14 amino acids. Germline V gene sequence: CDR1 MDHEN, CDR2 SYDVKM. Trimming stripped 4 bases from V and 6 bases from J, with 14 bases between. DNA of the CDR3: TGTGCCAGCAGTTGGGGGGGCTCGGGGGATACGCAGTATTTT. Encoded protein: CASSWGGSGDTQYF.

The gene calls are TRBV15 and TRBJ1-5, with unresolved D. V lost 1 base to trimming and J lost 5 bases, with 15 bases between them. Germline assignment: CDR1 LNHNV and CDR2 YYDKDF (reference sequence). The CDR3 covers 16 residues. CDR3 sequence (DNA): TGTGCCACCAGCAGAGGGGGAAAGGGAGGCGATCAGCCCCAGCATTTT. It codes for CATSRGGKGGDQPQHF.

The chain joins TRBV7-2 to TRBJ2-1, with TRBD2 identical over 14 bases. J lost 9 bases, V lost 5 bases, and 6 bases had no gene match. Germline-derived CDR1 and CDR2 are SGHTA and FQGNSA. The CDR3 extends over 15 amino acids. This CDR3 is CASSPGLAGESEQFF. The CDR3 region has the DNA TGTGCCAGCAGCCCGGGACTAGCGGGAGAAAGTGAGCAGTTCTTC. The variable domain in full, with the rest retrieved from reference TRBV7-2 and TRBJ2-1, is GAGVSQSPSNKVTEKGKDVELRCDPISGHTALYWYRQSLGQGLEFLIYFQGNSAPDKSGLPSDRFSAERTGGSVSTLTIQRTQQEDSAVYLCASSPGLAGESEQFFGPGTRLTVL.

The chain joins TRBV18 to TRBJ1-2; a possible D gene is TRBD1 (6 bases). The CDR3 totals 15 residues. Deletions cut 2 bases from V and 1 base from J, with 11 bases between. Germline V gene data show CDR1 as KGHSH and CDR2 as LQKENI. The DNA for the CDR3 is TGTGCCAGCTCACCAGAAGGACAGATTAACTATGGCTACACCTTC. It specifies CASSPEGQINYGYTF. Drawing the rest from reference TRBV18 and TRBJ1-2, the complete variable domain is NAGVMQNPRHLVRRRGQEARLRCSPMKGHSHVYWYRQLPEEGLKFMVYLQKENIIDESGMPKERFSAEFPKEGPSILRIQQVVRGDSAAYFCASSPEGQINYGYTFGSGTRLTVV.

This clone was seen just once. CDR3 sequence: CASSESYEISTDTQYF. The DNA for the CDR3 is TGCGCCAGCAGTGAGTCCTACGAAATTAGCACAGATACGCAGTATTTT. This rearrangement joins TRBV10-2 to TRBJ2-3; D is unclear. Germline V lookup: CDR1 WSHSY, CDR2 SAAADI. The CDR3 runs 16 residues. Trimming cost V 0 bases and J 0 bases, with 10 bases left between them.

CDR3 in DNA: TGTGCCAGCAGCCGTGGCGTAACGGGACAGGGGATAGCGGGAGGAGGGGAGACCCAGTACTTC. Its translation: CASSRGVTGQGIAGGGETQYF. This rearrangement joins TRBV7-3 to TRBJ2-5; D tentatively reads TRBD1 or TRBD2 (10 bases each). Germline CDR1 is SGHTA and CDR2 is FQGTGA. The CDR3 runs 21 residues. Deletions cut 5 bases from V and 5 bases from J, with 36 bases between.

The rearrangement links TRBV11-2 to TRBJ2-1, with D possibly being TRBD1 (5 bases). Germline V CDR1 and CDR2: SGHAT, FQNNGV. V shed 5 bases and J shed 6 bases, with 11 bases lying between them. This CDR3 region has 13 residues. CDR3 sequence: CASSLSTANEQFF. In nucleotides, the CDR3 is TGTGCCAGCAGCCTATCGACAGCCAATGAGCAGTTCTTC.

The genes are TRBV19 and TRBJ1-4, with no clear D. CDR1 is LNHDA and CDR2 is SQIVND in the germline V gene (reference sequence). The V and J ends lost 1 base and 10 bases respectively, with 4 bases between them. CDR3 length equals 11 residues. CDR3 coding DNA: TGTGCCAGTAGTATAGCAGGAAAACTGTTTTTT. Translating gives CASSIAGKLFF.

The chain uses TRBV9 and TRBJ2-1; D is perhaps TRBD1 (5 bases). Germline lookup yields CDR1 SGDLS and CDR2 YYNGEE. The CDR3 sequence is 13 residues long. Trimming shortened V by 9 bases and J by 3 bases, and 13 bases separated the two germline ends. This CDR3 reads CATQLGVYNEQFF. The CDR3 DNA is TGTGCCACCCAGCTAGGGGTCTACAATGAGCAGTTCTTC.

This chain connects TRBV19 to TRBJ2-7; TRBD2 aligns across 10 bases. The CDR3 runs to 13 residues. Trimming cost V 8 bases and J 1 base; bases outside gene matches: 2. Germline values: CDR1 LNHDA, CDR2 SQIVND (reference sequence). The CDR3: CASGLAESYEQYF. The CDR3 nucleotides read TGTGCCAGTGGACTAGCGGAATCCTACGAGCAGTACTTC.

The chain has TRBV28 and TRBJ2-2; weak D call: TRBD2 (6 bases). The CDR3 totals 16 residues. From germline, CDR1 is MDHEN and CDR2 SYDVKM. Trimming stripped 2 bases from V and 1 base from J, with 11 bases between. CDR3 region: CASSLDGGKNTGELFF. The CDR3 coding sequence is TGTGCCAGCAGTTTAGACGGGGGAAAGAACACCGGGGAGCTGTTTTTT.

The chain joins TRBV15 to TRBJ2-1, with TRBD2 identical over 10 bases. This CDR3 contains 16 residues. The germline CDR1 and CDR2 sequences are LNHNV and YYDKDF (reference sequence). The trim removed 0 bases at V and 10 bases at J, leaving 9 bases unmatched. As DNA, the CDR3 is TGTGCCACCAGCAGAGAACTAGCGGGGTGGAACCGGGAGCAGTTCTTC. Its protein is CATSRELAGWNREQFF. The full variable domain, completed using reference TRBV15 and TRBJ2-1, is DAMVIQNPRYQVTQFGKPVTLSCSQTLNHNVMYWYQQKSSQAPKLLFHYYDKDFNNEADTPDNFQSRRPNTSFCFLDIRSPGLGDTAMYLCATSRELAGWNREQFFGPGTRLTVL.

The genes are TRBV25-1 and TRBJ1-2; D perhaps matches TRBD1 (5 bases). Trimming stripped 5 bases from V and 8 bases from J, with 18 bases between. CDR1 MGHDK and CDR2 SYGVNS come from the germline V gene. The CDR3 totals 14 residues. The CDR3 region is CASSNLGGSRGYTF. DNA of the CDR3: TGTGCCAGCAGTAACCTGGGGGGGAGTCGGGGCTACACCTTC.

This clone was observed a handful of times. The chain joins TRBV7-2 to TRBJ1-2; D is perhaps TRBD1 (6 bases). The CDR3 has 13 residues. V shed 1 base and J shed 5 bases, with 8 bases lying between them. Germline CDR1 and CDR2: SGHTA and FQGNSA. The CDR3 loop is CASSLGTVYGYTF. In DNA, the CDR3 is TGTGCCAGCAGCTTAGGGACAGTTTATGGCTACACCTTC.

The V and J genes are TRBV14 and TRBJ2-1; TRBD2 matches 13 bases. J lost 5 bases, V lost 4 bases, and 2 bases had no gene match. This CDR3 has 15 amino acids. Germline assignment: CDR1 SGHDN and CDR2 FVKESK. The CDR3 loop is CASSRTSGRNNEQFF. The DNA of the CDR3 is TGTGCCAGCAGCCGGACTAGCGGGAGAAACAATGAGCAGTTCTTC. The entire variable domain, with the rest obtained from reference TRBV14 and TRBJ2-1, is as follows: EAGVTQFPSHSVIEKGQTVTLRCDPISGHDNLYWYRRVMGKEIKFLLHFVKESKQDESGMPNNRFLAERTGGTYSTLKVQPAELEDSGVYFCASSRTSGRNNEQFFGPGTRLTVL.

V is TRBV7-8 and J is TRBJ2-7; TRBD2 is a possible D gene (5 bases). Trimming stripped 5 bases from V and 2 bases from J, with 10 bases between. Per germline, CDR1 SGHVS and CDR2 FQNEAQ. CDR3 length: 13 amino acids. The CDR3 DNA reads as TGTGCCAGCAGCGCGGGCCAGACCTACGAGCAGTACTTC. Amino acids: CASSAGQTYEQYF.

This chain links TRBV30 with TRBJ2-1; 9 positions match TRBD2. The CDR3 loop spans 12 amino acids. The junction had 7 bases not matched to a gene; V was cut back by 3 bases and J by 13 bases. The V gene's germline CDR1 is GTSNPN and CDR2 SVGIG (reference sequence). The CDR3 DNA reads as TGTGCCTGGAGAGCACCGGGACTAGCACAGTTCTTC. It translates to CAWRAPGLAQFF.